This passage covers 14 T cell receptor beta chains from one sample sequenced in a study of cytotoxic CD8 clonotypes in ibrutinib-treated CLL. Clones were sequenced by immunoSEQ multiplex PCR, and TCRdb holds only the in-frame ones, with some missing. This sample has approximately 200,000 clones, with about 72% found just once. This sample comprised PBMCs, obtained after 24 months of ibrutinib treatment. Receptor source: a human donor with chronic lymphocytic leukemia.

The rearrangement joins TRBV29-1 to TRBJ2-7; TRBD1 agrees at 8 bases. Unmatched junction bases numbered 10, after V lost 1 base and J lost 2 bases. The length of the CDR3 is 16 residues. CDR1 SQVTM and CDR2 ANQGSEA come from the germline V gene. The DNA of the CDR3 is TGCAGCGTTGAAGGGTTAGGACAGGGAGAGGCCTACGAGCAGTACTTC. Translation: CSVEGLGQGEAYEQYF.

The chain recombines TRBV18 with TRBJ1-2, with D uncertain. Germline CDR1 is KGHSH and CDR2 is LQKENI. The CDR3 is made up of 13 amino acids. Trimming took off 5 bases at V and 0 bases at J, with 7 bases between the two ends. The CDR3 loop reads CASSDGANYGYTF. As DNA, the CDR3 is TGTGCCAGCTCAGATGGGGCTAACTATGGCTACACCTTC.

This clone has a handful of counts. In DNA, the CDR3 is TGTGCCAGCTCGCTTAAGCGGGAGGGCTCCTACGAGCAGTACTTC. This codes for CASSLKREGSYEQYF. The chain has TRBV6-6 and TRBJ2-7, with 10 bases lining up with TRBD2. The J segment lost 0 bases and the V segment lost 8 bases, leaving 7 bases of the junction unmatched. CDR3 size: 15 residues. CDR1 is MNHNY and CDR2 is SVGAGI in the germline V gene (reference sequence).

The rearrangement joins TRBV6-6 to TRBJ2-3, with 7 positions matching TRBD1. The CDR3 covers 15 residues. The V gene's germline CDR1 is MNHNY and CDR2 SVGAGI (reference sequence). V shed 6 bases and J 2 bases; nucleotides not matched to a gene: 8. CDR3 bases: TGTGCCAGCAGATCCACAGGGGCCTCCACAGATACGCAGTATTTT. Translating gives CASRSTGASTDTQYF.

V usage is TRBV7-6 and J usage is TRBJ2-1, with unresolved D. Trimming left V 7 bases short and J 0 bases short, with 13 bases between. CDR3 length equals 15 residues. The germline CDR1 and CDR2 sequences are SGHVS and FNYEAQ. The CDR3 region is CASKSSLSSYNEQFF. The DNA of the CDR3 is TGTGCCAGCAAGAGTTCATTAAGCTCCTACAATGAGCAGTTCTTC.

This chain's CDR3 is CASSPRRDASNTGELFF. The CDR3 DNA sequence: TGTGCCAGCTCACCACGAAGGGACGCCTCGAACACCGGGGAGCTGTTTTTT. V usage is TRBV18 and J usage is TRBJ2-2, with D perhaps TRBD1 or TRBD2 (5 bases each). The germline gives CDR1 KGHSH, CDR2 LQKENI. Trimming took off 1 base at V and 0 bases at J, with 12 bases between the two ends. This CDR3 has 17 residues. Filled out from reference TRBV18 and TRBJ2-2, the complete variable domain reads NAGVMQNPRHLVRRRGQEARLRCSPMKGHSHVYWYRQLPEEGLKFMVYLQKENIIDESGMPKERFSAEFPKEGPSILRIQQVVRGDSAAYFCASSPRRDASNTGELFFGEGSRLTVL.

The genes are TRBV21-1 and TRBJ2-1; TRBD2 was called by the table and not checked on the DNA. TRBV21-1 counts as a pseudogene. There are 15 residues in the CDR3. The CDR3 sequence is CASSKAVGGRFGQFF. DNA of the CDR3: TGTGCCAGCAGCAAAGCGGTCGGCGGGAGGTTTGGGCAGTTCTTC.

This clone has only a few counts. The chain joins TRBV29-1 to TRBJ2-7; 7 bases match TRBD1. The V segment lost 7 bases and the J segment 2 bases; nucleotides outside the gene matches: 8. Germline assignment: CDR1 SQVTM and CDR2 ANQGSEA. This CDR3 contains 13 residues. The CDR3, as DNA: TGCAGCGGAAGACAGGGTTCGACCTACGAGCAGTACTTC. Amino acid sequence: CSGRQGSTYEQYF.

The chain is built from TRBV10-2 and TRBJ1-2, with TRBD1 matching 7 bases. From germline, CDR1 is WSHSY and CDR2 SAAADI. Losses at the gene ends were 10 bases for V and 4 bases for J; bases not matched to a gene: 6. The CDR3 has 12 amino acids. The DNA of the CDR3 is TGCGCCACCCTCAGGGACAGCTATGGCTACACCTTC. The encoded protein is CATLRDSYGYTF.

V gene TRBV30 combines with J gene TRBJ2-1; D uncertain. Germline assignment: CDR1 GTSNPN and CDR2 SVGIG (reference sequence). The CDR3 has 13 amino acids. Between the trimmed V and J ends, which lost 0 bases and 4 bases, there was a span of 7 bases. The CDR3 spells CAWSVLPYNEQFF. The CDR3 DNA reads as TGTGCCTGGAGTGTACTCCCGTACAATGAGCAGTTCTTC.

This clone has a single count. The chain joins TRBV4-3 to TRBJ2-7, with D tentatively TRBD1 or TRBD2 (6 bases each). V was clipped by 0 bases and J by 2 bases, with 17 bases between them. From germline, CDR1 is LGHNA and CDR2 YSLEER. The CDR3 totals 17 residues. The CDR3 DNA sequence: TGCGCCAGCAGCCAAGATCCTCGAGGGGGGCAGGCCTACGAGCAGTACTTC. This codes for CASSQDPRGGQAYEQYF.

The sample holds a few counts of this clone. The CDR3, as DNA: TGTGCCAGCAGTTGGTGGGACACTACGGCGGAAAAACTGTTTTTT. Translating gives CASSWWDTTAEKLFF. The gene calls are TRBV28 and TRBJ1-4, with D possibly being TRBD1 (6 bases). The germline CDR1 and CDR2 sequences are MDHEN and SYDVKM. The CDR3 loop spans 15 amino acids. The ends were cut back, 4 bases at V and 8 bases at J, with 17 bases in the middle.

The V gene is TRBV19, the J gene TRBJ2-7; 9 nucleotides align to TRBD2. V lost 3 bases, J lost 5 bases, and 8 bases stayed unmatched. The CDR3 extends over 15 amino acids. Germline CDR1 is LNHDA and CDR2 is SQIVND (reference sequence). The CDR3 loop is CASSIFGTSSNEQYF. In DNA form, the CDR3 reads TGTGCCAGTAGTATTTTTGGGACTAGCAGTAACGAGCAGTACTTC. Using reference TRBV19 and TRBJ2-7 for the parts outside the CDR3, the full variable domain is DGGITQSPKYLFRKEGQNVTLSCEQNLNHDAMYWYRQDPGQGLRLIYYSQIVNDFQKGDIAEGYSVSREKKESFPLTVTSAQKNPTAFYLCASSIFGTSSNEQYFGPGTRLTVT.

The CDR3 loop is CASSPDRANEKLFF. CDR3 nucleotide sequence: TGTGCCAGCAGCCCGGACAGAGCTAATGAAAAACTGTTTTTT. The chain uses TRBV7-2 and TRBJ1-4, with D perhaps matching TRBD1 (6 bases). The V end lost 5 bases, the J end lost 3 bases, and 10 bases lay between the germline ends. From germline, CDR1 is SGHTA and CDR2 FQGNSA. This CDR3 is 14 amino acids long.